The sample holds many counts of the clone carrying this T cell receptor beta chain. The time point is: newly diagnosed GD, antithyroid drugs for less than 3 months. PBMC-extracted RNA yielded the TCR library. Arm-PCR with iRepertoire HTBI primers amplified the CDR3 regions for these TCR beta libraries. MiXCR was run by TCRdb on the multiplex PCR reads, yielding one entry per CDR3 protein. The data hold fewer than 450,000 distinct CDR3 sequences, with 14% to 15% observed a single time. This specimen comes from a study of regulatory T cells in long-lasting Graves disease. V gave up 0 bases and J gave up 8 bases; unmatched junction bases: 5. The CDR3 contains 17 residues. The germline gives CDR1 MNHEY, CDR2 SMNVEV (reference sequence). In addition, the sample was reused for a study of T cells in Graves' hyperthyroidism and ophthalmopathy. From that second work: Patients aged 18 to 65 had newly diagnosed hyperthyroidism of under 2 months' duration. The model foresaw ophthalmopathy a median about 6.5 months prior to onset.

The sequence was collected from a woman between 40 and 50 years old with Graves disease. The sequences come from peripheral blood mononuclear cells (PBMCs), collected at new diagnosis, from a patient treated with antithyroid drugs. The chain employs TRBV27 and TRBJ1-6; TRBD1 aligns across 12 bases. The CDR3 nucleotides are TGTGCCAGCAGTTTATCGGGGACAGGGGGCGCACATTCACCCCTCCACTTT. Amino acid sequence: CASSLSGTGGAHSPLHF.